This T cell receptor beta chain was obtained from a study of blood T cells in healthy people across ages. Whole-study findings and limits: Higher diversity and more naive CD4+ cells were features of long-lived donors, compared to aged donors. Older age coincided with a roughly linear decline in TCR beta diversity per million T cells.

The V and J ends lost 0 bases and 7 bases respectively, with 20 bases between them. Germline loops: CDR1 DFQATT, CDR2 SNEGSKA (reference sequence). The CDR3 runs 16 residues. A J-beta primer mix and a sample-barcoded 5' primer were used in a second PCR of roughly 6 to 11 cycles. Via MiXCR, TCRdb re-called the 5' RACE reads, giving one row per CDR3 protein. Of about 1.8 million distinct CDR3 sequences in the sample, 49% were seen once. Points on this clonotype: Its antigen is not known.

The sequenced sample consisted of blood. V gene TRBV20-1 combines with J gene TRBJ2-3; D unresolved. This clonotype originated in a woman in her thirties or forties in good health. The chain's CDR3 is CSARDPTGLHEHTQYF. CDR3 nucleotides: TGCAGTGCTAGAGACCCCACCGGGCTTCACGAACATACGCAGTATTTT.